This TCR beta chain was documented in a study of blood T cell repertoires in COVID-19. CDR3 size: 14 residues. Germline V gives CDR1 LNHNV, CDR2 YYDKDF (reference sequence). The J segment lost 6 bases and the V segment lost 2 bases, leaving 5 bases of the junction unmatched. Repertoires were generated with immunoSEQ multiplex PCR, while TCRdb's copy carries only in-frame clones and drops some. Among more than 35,000 clones listed, about four fifths were seen once. This clone was picked up a small number of times. The sample was peripheral blood. This receptor was taken from a man between 65 and 79 years old with acute or convalescent COVID-19. The J gene is TRBJ2-7, the V gene TRBV15; 9 bases are a match to TRBD2. The chain's CDR3 is CATSRRREGREQYF. CDR3 sequence (DNA): TGTGCCACCAGCAGACGGCGGGAGGGTCGCGAGCAGTACTTC.